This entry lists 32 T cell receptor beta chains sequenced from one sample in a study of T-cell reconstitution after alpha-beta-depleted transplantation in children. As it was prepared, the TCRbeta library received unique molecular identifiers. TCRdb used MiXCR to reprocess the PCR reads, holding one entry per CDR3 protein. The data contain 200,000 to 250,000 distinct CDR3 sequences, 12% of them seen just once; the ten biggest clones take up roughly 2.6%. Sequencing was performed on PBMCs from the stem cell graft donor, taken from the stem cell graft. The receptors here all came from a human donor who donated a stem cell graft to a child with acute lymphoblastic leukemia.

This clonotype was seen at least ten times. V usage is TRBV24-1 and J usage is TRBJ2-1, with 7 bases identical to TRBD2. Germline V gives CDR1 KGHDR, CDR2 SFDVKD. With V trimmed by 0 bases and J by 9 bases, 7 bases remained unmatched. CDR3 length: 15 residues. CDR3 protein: CATSDLRGGGSEQFF. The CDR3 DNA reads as TGTGCCACCAGTGATTTGCGGGGAGGCGGGAGTGAGCAGTTCTTC.

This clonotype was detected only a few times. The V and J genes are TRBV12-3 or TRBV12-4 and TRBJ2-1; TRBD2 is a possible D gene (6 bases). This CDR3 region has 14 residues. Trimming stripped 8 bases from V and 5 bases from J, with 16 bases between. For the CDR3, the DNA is TGTGCCAGCCAAGGAGGGGCCAGAGACAATGAGCAGTTCTTC. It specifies CASQGGARDNEQFF.

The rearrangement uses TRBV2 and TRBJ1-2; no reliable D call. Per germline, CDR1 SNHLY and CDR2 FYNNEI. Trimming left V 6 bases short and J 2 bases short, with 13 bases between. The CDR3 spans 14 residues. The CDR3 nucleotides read TGTGCCAGCAGCCCGGACTCGGGGAACTATGGCTACACCTTC. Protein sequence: CASSPDSGNYGYTF.

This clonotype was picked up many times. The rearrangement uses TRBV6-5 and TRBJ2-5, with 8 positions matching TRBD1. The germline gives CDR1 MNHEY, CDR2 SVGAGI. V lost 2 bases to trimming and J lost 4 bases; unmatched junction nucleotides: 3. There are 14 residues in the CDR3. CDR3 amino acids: CASSYQGARETQYF. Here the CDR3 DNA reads TGTGCCAGCAGTTACCAGGGGGCAAGAGAGACCCAGTACTTC.

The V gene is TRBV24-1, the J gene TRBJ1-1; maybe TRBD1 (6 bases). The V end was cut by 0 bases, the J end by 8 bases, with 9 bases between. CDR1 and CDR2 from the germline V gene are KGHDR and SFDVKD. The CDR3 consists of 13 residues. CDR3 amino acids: CATSDLSRGEAFF. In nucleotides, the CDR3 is TGTGCCACCAGTGATTTGTCCAGGGGCGAAGCTTTCTTT.

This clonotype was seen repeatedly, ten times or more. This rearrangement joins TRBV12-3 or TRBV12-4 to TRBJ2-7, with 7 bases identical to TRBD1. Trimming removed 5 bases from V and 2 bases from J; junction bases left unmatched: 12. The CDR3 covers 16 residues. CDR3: CASSLSFTDRAYEQYF. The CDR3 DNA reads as TGTGCCAGCAGTCTATCCTTCACTGACAGGGCCTACGAGCAGTACTTC.

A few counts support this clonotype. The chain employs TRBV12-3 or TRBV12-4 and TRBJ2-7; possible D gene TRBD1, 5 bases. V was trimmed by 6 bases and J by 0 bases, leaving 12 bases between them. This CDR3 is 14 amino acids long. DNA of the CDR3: TGTGCCAGCAGAATAGACAGTTACTCCTACGAGCAGTACTTC. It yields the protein CASRIDSYSYEQYF.

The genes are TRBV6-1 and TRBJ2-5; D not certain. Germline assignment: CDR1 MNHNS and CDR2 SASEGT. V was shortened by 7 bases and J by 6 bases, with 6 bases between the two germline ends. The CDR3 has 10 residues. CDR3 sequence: CASNEQTQYF. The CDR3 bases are TGTGCCAGCAACGAACAGACCCAGTACTTC.

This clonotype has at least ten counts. The CDR3, as DNA: TGTGCCAGTAACAGGGGATCCTACAATGAGCAGTTCTTC. This codes for CASNRGSYNEQFF. The chain is built from TRBV7-8 and TRBJ2-1, with 7 bases that match TRBD1. CDR1 is SGHVS, CDR2 FQNEAQ, per germline. V gave up 9 bases and J gave up 1 base; unmatched junction bases: 3. CDR3 length: 13 residues.

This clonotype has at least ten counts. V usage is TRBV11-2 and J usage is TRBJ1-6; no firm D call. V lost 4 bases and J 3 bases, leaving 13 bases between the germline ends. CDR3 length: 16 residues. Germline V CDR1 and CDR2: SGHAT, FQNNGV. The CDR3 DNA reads TGTGCCAGCAGCTCCACAGAGTCTTTCTATAATTCACCCCTCCACTTT. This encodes CASSSTESFYNSPLHF.

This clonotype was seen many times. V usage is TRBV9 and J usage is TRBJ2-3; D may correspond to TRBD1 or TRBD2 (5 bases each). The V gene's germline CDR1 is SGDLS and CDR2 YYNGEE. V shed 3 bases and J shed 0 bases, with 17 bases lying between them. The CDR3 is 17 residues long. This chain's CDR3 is CASSAQSGRTSTDTQYF. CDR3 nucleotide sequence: TGTGCCAGCAGCGCGCAATCGGGGCGAACTAGCACAGATACGCAGTATTTT. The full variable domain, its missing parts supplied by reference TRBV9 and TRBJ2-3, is DSGVTQTPKHLITATGQRVTLRCSPRSGDLSVYWYQQSLDQGLQFLIQYYNGEERAKGNILERFSAQQFPDLHSELNLSSLELGDSALYFCASSAQSGRTSTDTQYFGPGTRLTVL.

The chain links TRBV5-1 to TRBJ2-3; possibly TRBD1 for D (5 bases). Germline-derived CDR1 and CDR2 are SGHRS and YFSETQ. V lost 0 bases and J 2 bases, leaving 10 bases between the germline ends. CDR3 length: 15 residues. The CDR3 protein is CASSLDAGFTDTQYF. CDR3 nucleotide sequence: TGCGCCAGCAGCTTGGATGCAGGGTTCACAGATACGCAGTATTTT.

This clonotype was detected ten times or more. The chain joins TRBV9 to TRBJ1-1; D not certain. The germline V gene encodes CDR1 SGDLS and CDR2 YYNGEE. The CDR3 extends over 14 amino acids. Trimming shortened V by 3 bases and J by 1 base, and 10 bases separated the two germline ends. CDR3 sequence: CASSAPPTNTEAFF. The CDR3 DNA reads TGTGCCAGCAGCGCCCCCCCCACGAACACTGAAGCTTTCTTT.

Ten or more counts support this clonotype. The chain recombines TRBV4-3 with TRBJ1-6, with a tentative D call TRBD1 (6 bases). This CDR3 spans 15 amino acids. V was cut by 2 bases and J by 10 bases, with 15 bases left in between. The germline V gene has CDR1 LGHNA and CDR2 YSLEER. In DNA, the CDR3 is TGCGCCAGCAGCCAACACATCCACAGGGCGTCACCCCTCCACTTT. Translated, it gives CASSQHIHRASPLHF.

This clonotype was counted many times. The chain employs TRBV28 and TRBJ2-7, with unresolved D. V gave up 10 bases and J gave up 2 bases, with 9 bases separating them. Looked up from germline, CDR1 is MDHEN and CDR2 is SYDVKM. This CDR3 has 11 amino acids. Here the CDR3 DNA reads TGTGCCACCTCCGAACCCTACGAGCAGTACTTC. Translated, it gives CATSEPYEQYF.

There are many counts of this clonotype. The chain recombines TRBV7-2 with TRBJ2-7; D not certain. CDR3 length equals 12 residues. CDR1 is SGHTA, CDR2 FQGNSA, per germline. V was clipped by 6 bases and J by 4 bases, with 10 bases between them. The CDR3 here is CASSNPLYEQYF. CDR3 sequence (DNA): TGTGCCAGCAGTAATCCTCTATACGAGCAGTACTTC.

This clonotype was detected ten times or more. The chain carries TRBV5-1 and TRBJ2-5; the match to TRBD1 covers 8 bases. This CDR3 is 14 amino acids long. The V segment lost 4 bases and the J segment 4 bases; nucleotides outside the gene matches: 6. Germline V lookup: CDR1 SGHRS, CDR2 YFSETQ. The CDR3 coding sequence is TGCGCCAGCAGCAAGGGACAGGTAGGAGAGACCCAGTACTTC. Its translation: CASSKGQVGETQYF.

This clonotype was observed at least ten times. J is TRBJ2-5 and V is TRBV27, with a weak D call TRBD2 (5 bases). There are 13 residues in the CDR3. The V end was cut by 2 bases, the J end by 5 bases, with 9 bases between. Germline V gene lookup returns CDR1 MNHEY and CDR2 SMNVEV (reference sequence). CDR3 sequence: CASSLGLRETQYF. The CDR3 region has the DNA TGTGCCAGCAGTTTAGGACTGCGGGAGACCCAGTACTTC.

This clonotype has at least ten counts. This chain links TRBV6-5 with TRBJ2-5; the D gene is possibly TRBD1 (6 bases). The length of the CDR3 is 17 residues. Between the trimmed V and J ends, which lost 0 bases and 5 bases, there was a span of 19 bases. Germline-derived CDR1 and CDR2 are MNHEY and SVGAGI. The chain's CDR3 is CASSYSMVGRGAETQYF. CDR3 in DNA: TGTGCCAGCAGTTACTCGATGGTGGGCAGGGGAGCGGAGACCCAGTACTTC.

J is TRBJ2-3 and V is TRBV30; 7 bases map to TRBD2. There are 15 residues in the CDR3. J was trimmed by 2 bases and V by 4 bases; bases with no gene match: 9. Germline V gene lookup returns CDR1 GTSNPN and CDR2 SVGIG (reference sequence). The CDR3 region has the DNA TGTGCCTGGACCCCATTCGGGGGGTACACAGATACGCAGTATTTT. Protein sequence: CAWTPFGGYTDTQYF.

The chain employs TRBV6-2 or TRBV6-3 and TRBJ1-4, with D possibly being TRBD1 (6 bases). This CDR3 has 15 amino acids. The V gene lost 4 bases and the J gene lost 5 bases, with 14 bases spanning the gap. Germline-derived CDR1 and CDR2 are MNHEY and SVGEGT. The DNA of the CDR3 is TGTGCCAGCAGTTTGCCCGGGACACGGAATGAAAAACTGTTTTTT. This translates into CASSLPGTRNEKLFF.

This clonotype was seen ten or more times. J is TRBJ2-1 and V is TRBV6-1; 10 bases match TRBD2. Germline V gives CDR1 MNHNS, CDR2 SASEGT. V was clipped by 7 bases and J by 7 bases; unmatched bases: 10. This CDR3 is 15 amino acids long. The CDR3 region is CASNRLAGVGNEQFF. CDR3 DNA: TGTGCCAGCAATCGTCTAGCGGGAGTGGGTAATGAGCAGTTCTTC.

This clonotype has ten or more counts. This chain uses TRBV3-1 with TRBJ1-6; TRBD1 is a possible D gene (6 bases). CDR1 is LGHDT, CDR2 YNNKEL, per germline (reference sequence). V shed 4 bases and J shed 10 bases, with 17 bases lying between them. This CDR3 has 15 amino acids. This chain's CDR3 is CASSLQGPTGSPLHF. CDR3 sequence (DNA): TGTGCCAGCAGCCTTCAAGGGCCGACAGGATCACCCCTCCACTTT.

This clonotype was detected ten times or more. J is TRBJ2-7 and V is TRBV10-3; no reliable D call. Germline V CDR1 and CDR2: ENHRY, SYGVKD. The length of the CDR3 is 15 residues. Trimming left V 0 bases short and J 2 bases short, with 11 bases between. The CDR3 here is CAISESSSAAYEQYF. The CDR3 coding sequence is TGTGCCATCAGTGAGTCGTCAAGCGCCGCCTACGAGCAGTACTTC.

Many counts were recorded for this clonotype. The CDR3 DNA sequence: TGTGCCAGCTCACCACAACAGGGTATGGATGAGCAGTTCTTC. Translation gives CASSPQQGMDEQFF. This chain links TRBV18 with TRBJ2-1; TRBD1 is a possible D gene (6 bases). The CDR3 covers 14 residues. CDR1 is KGHSH, CDR2 LQKENI, per germline. Between the trimmed V and J ends, which lost 1 base and 8 bases, there was a span of 12 bases. The variable domain in full, with the rest retrieved from reference TRBV18 and TRBJ2-1, is NAGVMQNPRHLVRRRGQEARLRCSPMKGHSHVYWYRQLPEEGLKFMVYLQKENIIDESGMPKERFSAEFPKEGPSILRIQQVVRGDSAAYFCASSPQQGMDEQFFGPGTRLTVL.

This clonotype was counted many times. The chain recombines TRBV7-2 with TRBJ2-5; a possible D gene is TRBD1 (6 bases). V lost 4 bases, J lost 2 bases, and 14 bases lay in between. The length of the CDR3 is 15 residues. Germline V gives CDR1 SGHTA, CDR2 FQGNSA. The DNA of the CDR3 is TGTGCCAGCAGCTCCCCGTGGGACAAACAAGAGACCCAGTACTTC. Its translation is CASSSPWDKQETQYF.

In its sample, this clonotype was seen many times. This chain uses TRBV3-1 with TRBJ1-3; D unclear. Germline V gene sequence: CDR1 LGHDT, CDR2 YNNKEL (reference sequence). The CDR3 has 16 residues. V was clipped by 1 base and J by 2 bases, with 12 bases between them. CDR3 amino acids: CASSQGRSGAGNTIYF. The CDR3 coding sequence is TGTGCCAGCAGCCAAGGGCGATCCGGGGCTGGAAACACCATATATTTT.

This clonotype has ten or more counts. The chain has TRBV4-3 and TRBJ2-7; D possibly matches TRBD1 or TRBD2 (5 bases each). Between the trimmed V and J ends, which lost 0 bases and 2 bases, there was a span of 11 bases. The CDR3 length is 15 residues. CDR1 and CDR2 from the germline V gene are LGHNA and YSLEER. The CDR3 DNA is TGCGCCAGCAGCCAAGAAAGAGGGGTCGCCTACGAGCAGTACTTC. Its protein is CASSQERGVAYEQYF.

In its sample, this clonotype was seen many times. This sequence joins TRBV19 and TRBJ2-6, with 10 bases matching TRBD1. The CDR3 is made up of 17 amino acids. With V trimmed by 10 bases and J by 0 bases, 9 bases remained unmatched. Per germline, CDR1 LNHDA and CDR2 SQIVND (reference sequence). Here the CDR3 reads CATMGTGADSGANVLTF. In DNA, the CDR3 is TGTGCCACCATGGGGACAGGGGCGGACTCTGGGGCCAACGTCCTGACTTTC. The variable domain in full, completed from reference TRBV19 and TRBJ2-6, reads DGGITQSPKYLFRKEGQNVTLSCEQNLNHDAMYWYRQDPGQGLRLIYYSQIVNDFQKGDIAEGYSVSREKKESFPLTVTSAQKNPTAFYLCATMGTGADSGANVLTFGAGSRLTVL.

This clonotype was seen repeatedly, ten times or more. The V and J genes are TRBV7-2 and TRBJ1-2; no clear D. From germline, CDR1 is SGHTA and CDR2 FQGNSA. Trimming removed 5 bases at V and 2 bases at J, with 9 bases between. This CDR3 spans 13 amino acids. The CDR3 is CASSRTVNYGYTF. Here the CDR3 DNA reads TGTGCCAGCAGCCGGACGGTGAACTATGGCTACACCTTC.

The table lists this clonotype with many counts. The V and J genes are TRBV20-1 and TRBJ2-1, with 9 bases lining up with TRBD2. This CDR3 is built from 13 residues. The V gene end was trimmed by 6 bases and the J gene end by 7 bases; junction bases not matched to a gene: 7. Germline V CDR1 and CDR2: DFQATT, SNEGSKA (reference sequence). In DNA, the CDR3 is TGCAGTGCCAGGCCTAGCGGGACGAATGAGCAGTTCTTC. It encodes CSARPSGTNEQFF.

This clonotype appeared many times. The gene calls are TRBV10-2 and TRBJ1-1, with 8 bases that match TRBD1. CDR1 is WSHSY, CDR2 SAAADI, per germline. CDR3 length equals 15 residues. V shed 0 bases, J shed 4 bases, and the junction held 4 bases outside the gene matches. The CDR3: CASSESQGAGTEAFF. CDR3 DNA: TGCGCCAGCAGTGAGTCTCAGGGGGCGGGCACTGAAGCTTTCTTT.